One sample yielded the 20 T cell receptor beta chains listed below, sequenced in a study of shared T cell receptors in the human thymus. TCRdb's table, derived via immunoSEQ multiplex PCR, lists solely in-frame clones and lacks some. The data contain approximately 730,000 clones, 70% to 90% of them singletons. The same sample was also studied in work on human thymus T cells.

The sample consisted of thymocytes. The receptor set was obtained from a girl under three years old with a congenital heart defect.

This rearrangement joins TRBV5-6 to TRBJ1-2; 7 bases are a match to TRBD1. Germline assignment: CDR1 SGHDT and CDR2 YYEEEE. With 2 bases clipped from V and 4 bases from J, the junction kept 11 bases outside the gene matches. CDR3 length equals 16 residues. The CDR3 region is CASSFTGTEATYGYTF. The CDR3 DNA follows: TGTGCCAGCAGCTTTACCGGGACAGAGGCAACCTATGGCTACACCTTC.

This clone has only a few counts. The chain couples TRBV14 to TRBJ2-4, with D possibly being TRBD1 (5 bases). Germline-derived CDR1 and CDR2 are SGHDN and FVKESK. Trimming took 2 bases from V and 8 from J, leaving 16 bases between them. This CDR3 is 15 amino acids long. This chain's CDR3 is CASSQRLGHWDIQYF. The CDR3 nucleotides read TGTGCCAGCAGCCAAAGATTGGGGCATTGGGACATTCAGTACTTC.

The chain carries TRBV12-5 and TRBJ1-6; 7 bases match TRBD1. This CDR3 comprises 15 residues. V lost 8 bases, J lost 5 bases, and 9 bases stayed unmatched. Looked up from germline, CDR1 is LGHNT and CDR2 is FRNRAP. The CDR3 DNA is TGTGCTAGTAGTAAGGGGGCAGCCAATAATTCACCCCTCCACTTT. It specifies CASSKGAANNSPLHF.

In this sample, this clone turned up a few times. The rearrangement uses TRBV4-2 and TRBJ2-3, with 10 bases matching TRBD2. The trim removed 3 bases at V and 1 base at J, leaving 13 bases unmatched. Per germline, CDR1 LGHNA and CDR2 YNFKEQ. CDR3 length: 19 residues. The CDR3 coding sequence is TGTGCCAGCAGCCAGAAACGGTCCGGACTAGCGGTGGGCACAGATACGCAGTATTTT. Amino acids: CASSQKRSGLAVGTDTQYF.

The chain employs TRBV2 and TRBJ2-3; 7 nucleotides agree with TRBD1. This CDR3 has 16 residues. The germline V gene encodes CDR1 SNHLY and CDR2 FYNNEI. Trimming cost V 0 bases and J 2 bases; bases outside gene matches: 5. The CDR3, as DNA: TGTGCCAGCAGTGAAGCGGGGACAGAAACCACAGATACGCAGTATTTT. Translation: CASSEAGTETTDTQYF.

The chain recombines TRBV18 with TRBJ1-2, with D possibly being TRBD1 (6 bases). CDR1 KGHSH and CDR2 LQKENI come from the germline V gene. The germline V and J ends were trimmed by 0 bases and 5 bases, with 16 bases remaining between them. The CDR3 loop spans 16 amino acids. CDR3 loop: CASSPPEDSNKYGYTF. The CDR3 DNA is TGTGCCAGCTCACCACCGGAGGACAGTAATAAGTATGGCTACACCTTC.

This chain links TRBV7-3 with TRBJ2-5, with TRBD2 identical over 9 bases. CDR1 is SGHTA and CDR2 is FQGTGA in the germline V gene. The length of the CDR3 is 15 residues. The V and J ends lost 3 bases and 0 bases, in that order; junction bases with no gene match: 2. CDR3 nucleotide sequence: TGTGCCAGCAGCTTGGCTAGCGGGGACCAAGAGACCCAGTACTTC. Translating gives CASSLASGDQETQYF.

This clone was seen once. DNA for the CDR3: TGTGCCAGCAGCTTAGCCTTGGGGAGGGGGACCCAGTACTTC. As protein: CASSLALGRGTQYF. The rearrangement joins TRBV7-8 to TRBJ2-5; 7 nucleotides align to TRBD2. Germline CDR1 and CDR2: SGHVS and FQNEAQ. The J segment lost 7 bases and the V segment lost 0 bases, leaving 5 bases of the junction unmatched. This CDR3 has 14 residues.

Notes on this clone: Other DNA sequences within the sample encode an identical CDR3. The rearrangement links TRBV27 to TRBJ1-2, with no clear D. The CDR3 is 13 residues long. V lost 4 bases and J lost 6, with 12 bases in between. Germline-derived CDR1 and CDR2 are MNHEY and SMNVEV (reference sequence). CDR3 coding DNA: TGTGCCAGCAGTTGCCGGCCCGCGGATGGCTACACCTTC. It is translated as CASSCRPADGYTF.

The chain combines TRBV5-4 with TRBJ2-5; TRBD2 matches 9 bases. V shed 0 bases and J 4 bases; nucleotides not matched to a gene: 4. The CDR3 runs 15 residues. Germline V CDR1 and CDR2: SGHNT, YYREEE (reference sequence). The CDR3: CASSLGGGAPETQYF. The CDR3 DNA reads TGTGCCAGCAGCTTGGGCGGGGGGGCCCCAGAGACCCAGTACTTC.

Concerning this clone itself: Other DNA sequences in this sample translate to the same CDR3. The chain couples TRBV5-4 to TRBJ1-2; D possibly corresponds to TRBD1 (5 bases). Looked up from germline, CDR1 is SGHNT and CDR2 is YYREEE (reference sequence). V was trimmed by 0 bases and J by 4 bases, leaving 10 bases between them. The CDR3 is 14 residues long. CDR3 residues: CASSLVGGGYGYTF. The CDR3 region has the DNA TGTGCCAGCAGCTTGGTGGGGGGTGGCTATGGCTACACCTTC.

The chain links TRBV14 to TRBJ2-7, with TRBD1 matching 8 bases. The germline V gene has CDR1 SGHDN and CDR2 FVKESK. V shed 2 bases and J 4 bases; nucleotides not matched to a gene: 19. This CDR3 is built from 19 residues. The CDR3 protein is CASSQSDREAAVPEYEQYF. Here the CDR3 DNA reads TGTGCCAGCAGCCAATCGGACAGGGAAGCGGCAGTTCCCGAATACGAGCAGTACTTC.

The gene calls are TRBV25-1 and TRBJ2-1, with 8 bases that match TRBD1. The CDR3 loop spans 17 amino acids. With V trimmed by 3 bases and J by 4 bases, 11 bases remained unmatched. Germline-derived CDR1 and CDR2 are MGHDK and SYGVNS. CDR3 amino acids: CASSEIEQGVGYNEQFF. Written as DNA, the CDR3 is TGTGCCAGCAGTGAGATCGAACAGGGGGTCGGGTACAATGAGCAGTTCTTC.

The CDR3 DNA sequence: TGCGCCAGCAGCCACGGCGGGGGCCGGGGAGAGACCCAGTACTTC. It codes for CASSHGGGRGETQYF. This rearrangement joins TRBV4-1 to TRBJ2-5; D is perhaps TRBD2 (7 bases). The CDR3 totals 15 residues. Germline lookup yields CDR1 MGHRA and CDR2 YSYEKL. Between the trimmed V and J ends, which lost 3 bases and 4 bases, there was a span of 15 bases.

This chain uses TRBV5-8 with TRBJ2-1; the D is unclear. CDR1 is SGHTS, CDR2 YDEGEE, per germline. The CDR3 is made up of 11 amino acids. Trimming stripped 4 bases from V and 12 bases from J, with 11 bases between. CDR3 sequence reads: CASSGTAGQFF. CDR3 in DNA: TGTGCCAGCAGCGGAACAGCTGGGCAGTTCTTC.

The chain couples TRBV6-5 to TRBJ1-2; D not resolved. There are 13 residues in the CDR3. Trimming took 1 base from V and 3 from J, leaving 6 bases between them. The germline V gene has CDR1 MNHEY and CDR2 SVGAGI. The CDR3 protein is CASSYCRDYGYTF. CDR3 sequence (DNA): TGTGCCAGCAGTTACTGTCGGGACTATGGCTACACCTTC.

The CDR3 DNA reads as TGCGCCAGCAGCTTGGGGGGCCGTAGCAATCAGCCCCAGCATTTT. It encodes CASSLGGRSNQPQHF. The chain links TRBV5-1 to TRBJ1-5; D might be TRBD1 (5 bases). CDR1 SGHRS and CDR2 YFSETQ come from the germline V gene. The CDR3 spans 15 residues. V was trimmed by 0 bases and J by 0 bases, leaving 7 bases between them.

The chain carries TRBV6-1 and TRBJ1-1; 7 bases fit TRBD1. The CDR3 loop spans 16 amino acids. V lost 3 bases and J lost 3; bases outside the gene matches: 10. The germline V gene has CDR1 MNHNS and CDR2 SASEGT. The CDR3 loop reads CASSDTRTGRDTEAFF. The CDR3 region has the DNA TGTGCCAGCAGTGATACTAGGACAGGTAGAGACACTGAAGCTTTCTTT.

This rearrangement joins TRBV5-1 to TRBJ2-2; D possibly corresponds to TRBD1 (7 bases). The CDR3 totals 19 residues. V was clipped by 3 bases and J by 0 bases, with 21 bases between them. Germline CDR1 is SGHRS and CDR2 is YFSETQ. CDR3 DNA: TGCGCCAGCAGCTCCCGGCGGGACAGTAGATCTGCGAACACCGGGGAGCTGTTTTTT. Its protein product is CASSSRRDSRSANTGELFF.

This clone was seen a few times. The chain combines TRBV9 with TRBJ1-1, with 8 bases aligning to TRBD1. J was trimmed by 3 bases and V by 4 bases; bases with no gene match: 2. The CDR3 loop spans 13 amino acids. CDR1 and CDR2 (germline): SGDLS, YYNGEE. The CDR3 bases are TGTGCCAGCAGCCGGACAGGGTACACTGAAGCTTTCTTT. Protein: CASSRTGYTEAFF.